This TCR beta chain was identified during a study of blood T cell repertoires in COVID-19. Study context: Acute and convalescent COVID-19 specimens originated in the United States, Italy and Spain. The analysed material was cDNA or gDNA that came from T cells, B-cell-depleted T cells, or PBMCs.

Allocation to cohorts depended on clinical history reported by the participants. People in the exposed group encountered a COVID-19 case within 2 weeks before entering the study. The repertoire was sequenced with immunoSEQ multiplex PCR; TCRdb's copy has only in-frame clones and lacks some. Of nearly 250,000 clones listed, more than 80% are singletons. Germline CDR1 is SGHAT and CDR2 is FQNNGV. The CDR3 totals 18 residues. Trimming pared 6 bases from V and 2 bases from J, leaving 25 bases between. The receptor was isolated from a man aged 50 or older who had been exposed to COVID-19. Sequenced input: PBMCs or T cells enriched from blood (not recorded which). The chain recombines TRBV11-2 with TRBJ2-5; no firm D call. The CDR3 protein is CASSFYPGLSSHQETQYF. The CDR3 DNA reads as TGTGCCAGCAGTTTCTATCCTGGGCTCAGCTCGCATCAAGAGACCCAGTACTTC.